The 17 T cell receptor beta chains below were found in one sample sequenced in a study of CD8+CD57+ T cells in acquired aplastic anemia. Genomic DNA, serving as template, underwent TCR beta VDJ and CDR3 profiling. In TCRdb, the reads were re-called with MiXCR into one record per CDR3 protein. This table holds 130,000 or so distinct CDR3 sequences, about 40% found once. Patients picked for sequencing had shown CD8+CD57+ cell expansion detected by flow cytometry. The sample was sorted CD4+, CD8+, or CD8+CD57+ T cells (not recorded which) from PBMCs. The receptors come from a human donor with aplastic anemia.

CDR3 residues: CAISRQGLYSGNTIYF. DNA of the CDR3: TGTGCCATCAGCCGACAGGGATTATACTCTGGAAACACCATATATTTT. This sequence joins TRBV10-3 and TRBJ1-3; TRBD1 matches 7 bases. CDR1 ENHRY and CDR2 SYGVKD come from the germline V gene. V trimming: 6 bases; J trimming: 0 bases; junction bases outside the gene matches: 8. This CDR3 comprises 16 residues.

The rearrangement joins TRBV6-5 to TRBJ2-1; 8 bases align to TRBD2. With V trimmed by 8 bases and J by 0 bases, 15 bases remained unmatched. CDR1 and CDR2 (germline): MNHEY, SVGAGI. The CDR3 is 18 amino acids. In nucleotides, the CDR3 is TGTGCCAGCCTTGCCCGGGGGGGTAGGGGGAGCTCCTACAATGAGCAGTTCTTC. It specifies CASLARGGRGSSYNEQFF.

This clonotype showed up many times. CDR3 DNA sequence: TGTGCCAGCAGCCTGCCGGGACAGGGTCTGGCATGGAACGAGCAGTACTTC. Translation: CASSLPGQGLAWNEQYF. This chain connects TRBV5-6 to TRBJ2-7, with 9 nucleotides matching TRBD1. Germline assignment: CDR1 SGHDT and CDR2 YYEEEE. Germline trimming cut 4 bases from V and 5 bases from J; bases unmatched to any gene: 16. CDR3 length: 17 residues. Combining the CDR3 with reference TRBV5-6 and TRBJ2-7 gives the whole variable domain DAGVTQSPTHLIKTRGQQVTLRCSPKSGHDTVSWYQQALGQGPQFIFQYYEEEERQRGNFPDRFSGHQFPNYSSELNVNALLLGDSALYLCASSLPGQGLAWNEQYFGPGTRLTVT.

DNA for the CDR3: TGTGCCAGCAGCTCCCGGGACAGGGGGCAGAACACTGAAGCTTTCTTT. Translated, it gives CASSSRDRGQNTEAFF. The chain recombines TRBV7-8 with TRBJ1-1; TRBD1 matches 12 bases. CDR1 is SGHVS, CDR2 FQNEAQ, per germline. The CDR3 runs 16 residues. J lost 1 base, V lost 4 bases, and 4 bases had no gene match.

The rearrangement joins TRBV4-2 to TRBJ1-2; perhaps TRBD1 as D (5 bases). CDR1 is LGHNA and CDR2 is YNFKEQ in the germline V gene. The CDR3 covers 16 residues. Trimming took off 3 bases at V and 2 bases at J, with 16 bases between the two ends. The CDR3 DNA sequence: TGTGCCAGCAGCCAGAAATCCGGGACTTACAACTATGGCTACACCTTC. Protein sequence: CASSQKSGTYNYGYTF.

This clonotype came up many times. V gene TRBV11-2 combines with J gene TRBJ2-1; 9 bases align to TRBD2. The ends lost 5 bases at V and 7 bases at J; junction bases unmatched: 12. The CDR3 is 16 amino acids. From germline, CDR1 is SGHAT and CDR2 FQNNGV. CDR3 in DNA: TGTGCCAGCAGCCCGAGGGGCAGCGGGGGGAGTAATGAGCAGTTCTTC. Translating gives CASSPRGSGGSNEQFF.

This chain links TRBV28 with TRBJ2-7, with D possibly being TRBD1 or TRBD2 (5 bases each). Trimming removed 5 bases at V and 2 bases at J, with 16 bases between. The germline V gene encodes CDR1 MDHEN and CDR2 SYDVKM. The CDR3 spans 15 residues. The CDR3 here is CASSVPGRAAYEQYF. CDR3 DNA sequence: TGTGCCAGCAGTGTCCCGGGACGGGCCGCCTACGAGCAGTACTTC.

The chain links TRBV19 to TRBJ1-1; TRBD1 matches at 7 bases. The CDR3 consists of 15 residues. Germline CDR1 LNHDA, CDR2 SQIVND (reference sequence). V shed 5 bases and J 1 base; nucleotides not matched to a gene: 7. In DNA form, the CDR3 reads TGTGCCAGTAGTTTTTCGACAGGGAAGAACACTGAAGCTTTCTTT. Its protein is CASSFSTGKNTEAFF.

This clonotype has just a few counts. V is TRBV18 and J is TRBJ2-5; tentatively, D is TRBD2 (5 bases). V gave up 2 bases and J gave up 5 bases, with 15 bases separating them. This CDR3 has 15 amino acids. The germline V gene has CDR1 KGHSH and CDR2 LQKENI. Written as DNA, the CDR3 is TGTGCCAGCTCACCAGACGGACTCAAGCGGGAGACCCAGTACTTC. Amino acids: CASSPDGLKRETQYF. The full variable domain, completed using reference TRBV18 and TRBJ2-5, is NAGVMQNPRHLVRRRGQEARLRCSPMKGHSHVYWYRQLPEEGLKFMVYLQKENIIDESGMPKERFSAEFPKEGPSILRIQQVVRGDSAAYFCASSPDGLKRETQYFGPGTRLLVL.

The chain combines TRBV24-1 with TRBJ1-2, with no clear D. This CDR3 comprises 13 residues. Germline CDR1 and CDR2: KGHDR and SFDVKD. The V end was cut by 9 bases, the J end by 2 bases, with 12 bases between. Written as DNA, the CDR3 is TGTGCCACCTTAGAAGGCGGCAACTATGGCTACACCTTC. The encoded protein is CATLEGGNYGYTF.

The table lists this clonotype with many counts. The chain is built from TRBV5-1 and TRBJ2-3, with TRBD2 matching 9 bases. The germline V gene encodes CDR1 SGHRS and CDR2 YFSETQ. V was pared by 0 bases and J by 3 bases, with 5 bases of the junction left unmatched. This CDR3 spans 16 amino acids. The CDR3 sequence: CASSLGSSGVTDTQYF. CDR3 bases: TGCGCCAGCAGCTTGGGCTCTAGCGGGGTAACAGATACGCAGTATTTT.

This clonotype was detected many times. A much larger clone sits a single nucleotide away, making a read error possible. The rearrangement links TRBV10-3 to TRBJ2-5; D is unresolved. V lost 4 bases and J lost 10, with 16 bases in between. Looked up from germline, CDR1 is ENHRY and CDR2 is SYGVKD. This CDR3 has 13 amino acids. CDR3: CAISGSVSASQYF. CDR3 coding DNA: TGTGCCATCAGTGGTTCGGTCAGCGCCAGCCAGTACTTC.

Notes on this clonotype: A much larger clone sits a single nucleotide away, making a read error possible. This sequence joins TRBV4-3 and TRBJ2-1; D is perhaps TRBD1 (7 bases). This CDR3 comprises 15 residues. Per the germline V gene, CDR1 is LGHNA and CDR2 is YSLEER. CDR3 coding DNA: TGCACCAGCAGCCAAGAGGCCAGGGGGGCATTTGAGCAGTTCTTC. Its translation: CTSSQEARGAFEQFF.

In this sample, this clonotype turned up many times. The chain links TRBV27 to TRBJ1-2, with 7 nucleotides matching TRBD1. CDR3 length: 14 residues. The V segment lost 2 bases and the J segment 4 bases; nucleotides outside the gene matches: 4. Germline V gene data show CDR1 as MNHEY and CDR2 as SMNVEV (reference sequence). The CDR3: CASSLRQGGYGYTF. Here the CDR3 DNA reads TGTGCCAGCAGTTTAAGACAGGGAGGCTATGGCTACACCTTC.

As regards this clonotype: A much larger clone lies a single base off, so this may be a read error. The chain carries TRBV7-9 and TRBJ1-2; tentative D call: TRBD1 (5 bases). The germline V gene has CDR1 SEHNR and CDR2 FQNEAQ (reference sequence). This CDR3 is 13 amino acids long. V was cut by 7 bases and J by 3 bases, with 12 bases left in between. The chain's CDR3 is CASTAETDYGYTF. Here the CDR3 DNA reads TGTGCCAGCACCGCCGAGACAGACTATGGCTACACCTTC.

Concerning this clonotype itself: Possible read error: a much larger clone is one base away. The chain uses TRBV11-1 and TRBJ2-2, with TRBD2 matching over 13 bases. The CDR3 is 18 amino acids. Germline-derived CDR1 and CDR2 are SGHAT and FQDESV (reference sequence). The CDR3 DNA sequence: TGTGCCAGCAGCTCACCCCAACTAGCGGGGGGGAACGCCGGGGAGCTGTTTTTT. Its protein is CASSSPQLAGGNAGELFF.

Concerning this clonotype: At one end the junction does not follow the germline gene, possibly because of a read error. This chain joins TRBV6-2 or TRBV6-3 and TRBJ1-5, with D possibly matching TRBD1 (6 bases). Germline V lookup: CDR1 MNHEY, CDR2 SVGEGT. The CDR3 covers 14 residues. CDR3 protein: CASSLTTGNQPRHF. CDR3 sequence (DNA): TGTGCCAGCAGTCTAACGACAGGAAATCAGCCCCGGCATTTT.